The 28 T cell receptor beta chains below were found in one sample sequenced in a study of cytomegalovirus exposure and HLA in healthy donors (dated by TCRdb to the late 2010s). Library preparation employed the immunoSEQ multiplex PCR assay. In TCRdb, the immuneACCESS table is reduced to in-frame sequences with V and J assigned. These tables do not hold every clone; where another copy was compared, an unresolved V gene accounts for under half, and the others remain unexplained. The sample records 150,000 to 200,000 clones, roughly 83% of which are singletons. The top ten clonotypes cover roughly a tenth of the sample. The material sequenced was PBMCs. The receptors originated from a man aged 30 to 39 in good health and CMV-seropositive.

The chain couples TRBV29-1 to TRBJ2-5; TRBD1 aligns across 9 bases. The CDR3 is 14 amino acids. Germline assignment: CDR1 SQVTM and CDR2 ANQGSEA. The junction had 12 bases not matched to a gene; V was cut back by 8 bases and J by 5 bases. CDR3 in DNA: TGCAGCATTGTACGGGACAGGGCGGGGGAGACCCAGTACTTC. This gives the protein CSIVRDRAGETQYF.

V gene TRBV5-1 combines with J gene TRBJ1-4, with 10 bases aligning to TRBD1. V lost 3 bases to trimming and J lost 7 bases; unmatched junction nucleotides: 3. CDR3 length: 14 residues. Germline V lookup: CDR1 SGHRS, CDR2 YFSETQ. The CDR3 region has the DNA TGCGCCAGCAGCTACGGGGACAGGGGTGAAAAACTGTTTTTT. Encoded protein: CASSYGDRGEKLFF.

The chain uses TRBV7-9 and TRBJ1-4, with TRBD1 identical over 8 bases. This CDR3 region has 16 residues. The germline gives CDR1 SEHNR, CDR2 FQNEAQ (reference sequence). V lost 1 base to trimming and J lost 5 bases; unmatched junction nucleotides: 6. CDR3 bases: TGTGCCAGCAGCTTAGTTACAGGGGGGAGGAATGAAAAACTGTTTTTT. This codes for CASSLVTGGRNEKLFF.

The V call is TRBV28, the J call TRBJ2-2; D remains ambiguous. CDR1 and CDR2 (germline): MDHEN, SYDVKM. V lost 1 base and J lost 4, with 7 bases in between. This CDR3 comprises 14 residues. The CDR3 sequence is CASSLLRSTGELFF. The CDR3 nucleotides are TGTGCCAGCAGTTTATTGCGGAGCACCGGGGAGCTGTTTTTT.

The chain recombines TRBV28 with TRBJ1-3, with a tentative D call TRBD1 (6 bases). CDR1 is MDHEN and CDR2 is SYDVKM in the germline V gene. Trimming pared 5 bases from V and 4 bases from J, leaving 15 bases between. The CDR3 spans 15 residues. As DNA, the CDR3 is TGTGCCAGCAGTCGCCGCGGGGGGCGAGGAAACACCATATATTTT. Residues: CASSRRGGRGNTIYF.

V gene TRBV18 combines with J gene TRBJ2-7; the match to TRBD1 covers 7 bases. Germline CDR1 reads KGHSH; CDR2 reads LQKENI. Trimming cost V 4 bases and J 6 bases; bases outside gene matches: 6. The length of the CDR3 is 13 residues. CDR3 protein: CASSRRQGSEQYF. The CDR3 nucleotides read TGTGCCAGCTCACGCCGACAGGGCTCCGAGCAGTACTTC. The full variable domain, its missing parts supplied by reference TRBV18 and TRBJ2-7, is NAGVMQNPRHLVRRRGQEARLRCSPMKGHSHVYWYRQLPEEGLKFMVYLQKENIIDESGMPKERFSAEFPKEGPSILRIQQVVRGDSAAYFCASSRRQGSEQYFGPGTRLTVT.

The chain joins TRBV19 to TRBJ2-1; the match to TRBD1 covers 7 bases. Trimming at V came to 3 bases and at J to 4 bases, leaving 3 bases not matched to a gene. The CDR3 has 14 amino acids. CDR1 and CDR2 from the germline V gene are LNHDA and SQIVND (reference sequence). The CDR3 DNA is TGTGCCAGTAGTATCCCGACAGGGTACAATGAGCAGTTCTTC. Its translation: CASSIPTGYNEQFF.

The rearrangement joins TRBV6-6 to TRBJ2-7, with a tentative D call TRBD2 (6 bases). The CDR3 runs to 15 residues. Germline CDR1 and CDR2: MNHNY and SVGAGI (reference sequence). V was cut by 0 bases and J by 1 base, with 10 bases left in between. The CDR3 DNA follows: TGTGCCAGCAGTTACTCGTTCGGGGGATCCTACGAGCAGTACTTC. This sequence encodes CASSYSFGGSYEQYF.

The gene calls are TRBV7-6 and TRBJ1-2; 7 bases align to TRBD1. Germline V gene data show CDR1 as SGHVS and CDR2 as FNYEAQ. Unmatched junction bases numbered 6, after V lost 1 base and J lost 4 bases. This CDR3 comprises 15 residues. The CDR3 protein is CASSLGVGQLYGYTF. Here the CDR3 DNA reads TGTGCCAGCAGCTTAGGAGTGGGACAGCTCTATGGCTACACCTTC.

The chain links TRBV27 to TRBJ1-4; TRBD1 is a possible D gene (5 bases). The CDR3 runs to 16 residues. Per germline, CDR1 MNHEY and CDR2 SMNVEV (reference sequence). V lost 6 bases and J lost 0, with 14 bases in between. The chain's CDR3 is CASSTSPTATNEKLFF. CDR3 DNA: TGTGCCAGCAGCACATCCCCGACAGCAACTAATGAAAAACTGTTTTTT.

This chain connects TRBV12-5 to TRBJ2-5, with 9 nucleotides matching TRBD1. Germline V gene data show CDR1 as LGHNT and CDR2 as FRNRAP. The CDR3 is 13 residues long. With 6 bases clipped from V and 4 bases from J, the junction kept 3 bases outside the gene matches. CDR3 nucleotide sequence: TGTGCTAGTGGCCGACAGGGGGTAGAGACCCAGTACTTC. Translation: CASGRQGVETQYF. Drawing the rest from reference TRBV12-5 and TRBJ2-5, the complete variable domain is DARVTQTPRHKVTEMGQEVTMRCQPILGHNTVFWYRQTMMQGLELLAYFRNRAPLDDSGMPKDRFSAEMPDATLATLKIQPSEPRDSAVYFCASGRQGVETQYFGPGTRLLVL.

The genes are TRBV5-1 and TRBJ2-7; maybe TRBD2 (5 bases). Trimming shortened V by 0 bases and J by 0 bases, and 10 bases separated the two germline ends. This CDR3 is 15 amino acids long. Germline V gene lookup returns CDR1 SGHRS and CDR2 YFSETQ. The CDR3 DNA reads TGCGCCAGCAGCTTGGACGGGGATAGCTCCTACGAGCAGTACTTC. It specifies CASSLDGDSSYEQYF.

The V and J genes are TRBV19 and TRBJ2-7; D might be TRBD2 (5 bases). The ends were cut back, 6 bases at V and 4 bases at J, with 16 bases in the middle. CDR3 size: 14 residues. Germline V gene sequence: CDR1 LNHDA, CDR2 SQIVND (reference sequence). The CDR3 protein is CASRPATGEYEQYF. The CDR3 coding sequence is TGTGCCAGTAGACCCGCCACCGGGGAGTACGAGCAGTACTTC.

The genes are TRBV19 and TRBJ2-5; TRBD2 is a possible D gene (6 bases). V was pared by 1 base and J by 7 bases, with 19 bases between. Germline V CDR1 and CDR2: LNHDA, SQIVND (reference sequence). CDR3 length equals 16 residues. As DNA, the CDR3 is TGTGCCAGTAGTATAGTAAGCGGACCGTCCGGGGGGACCCAGTACTTC. Translated, it gives CASSIVSGPSGGTQYF.

This clone occurred once. This rearrangement joins TRBV15 to TRBJ1-1, with unresolved D. This CDR3 has 14 residues. The germline V gene encodes CDR1 LNHNV and CDR2 YYDKDF (reference sequence). V lost 0 bases and J 4 bases, leaving 9 bases between the germline ends. The CDR3 is CATSRDPESTEAFF. The DNA for the CDR3 is TGTGCCACCAGCAGAGATCCCGAGAGCACTGAAGCTTTCTTT.

The chain has TRBV11-2 and TRBJ2-3; 10 positions match TRBD2. Germline V gives CDR1 SGHAT, CDR2 FQNNGV. This CDR3 comprises 14 residues. The junction had 2 bases not matched to a gene; V was cut back by 4 bases and J by 4 bases. In DNA form, the CDR3 reads TGTGCCAGCAGCTCGAGCGGGGGGGCAGATACGCAGTATTTT. Its protein is CASSSSGGADTQYF.

V usage is TRBV30 and J usage is TRBJ2-1; 8 bases fit TRBD2. V shed 2 bases, J shed 7 bases, and the junction held 13 bases outside the gene matches. The germline CDR1 and CDR2 sequences are GTSNPN and SVGIG (reference sequence). This CDR3 is built from 16 residues. This chain's CDR3 is CAWSHRGGPGENEQFF. For the CDR3, the DNA is TGTGCCTGGAGTCACCGGGGGGGACCAGGGGAGAATGAGCAGTTCTTC.

The rearrangement joins TRBV5-1 to TRBJ2-5; TRBD1 matches at 12 bases. The V and J ends lost 0 bases and 5 bases, in that order; junction bases with no gene match: 5. Germline lookup yields CDR1 SGHRS and CDR2 YFSETQ. The CDR3 is made up of 16 amino acids. For the CDR3, the DNA is TGCGCCAGCAGCTTGGCCGGGACAGGGGGCCGGGAGACCCAGTACTTC. As protein: CASSLAGTGGRETQYF.

CDR3 bases: TGTGCCAGCAGTTACCCCCAGACTAGACCTGATACGCAGTATTTT. It encodes CASSYPQTRPDTQYF. This rearrangement joins TRBV6-6 to TRBJ2-3, with D perhaps TRBD2 (6 bases). The V gene lost 2 bases and the J gene lost 6 bases, with 15 bases spanning the gap. This CDR3 region has 15 residues. Looked up from germline, CDR1 is MNHNY and CDR2 is SVGAGI (reference sequence).

The chain has TRBV4-1 and TRBJ1-4; 9 bases are a match to TRBD1. The V and J ends lost 3 bases and 3 bases, in that order; junction bases with no gene match: 8. The CDR3 runs to 17 residues. Germline CDR1 is MGHRA and CDR2 is YSYEKL. CDR3 nucleotides: TGCGCCAGCAGCCAGACCACAGGGGGCAGAGCTAATGAAAAACTGTTTTTT. The encoded protein is CASSQTTGGRANEKLFF.

The J gene is TRBJ2-1, the V gene TRBV7-2; 9 bases line up with TRBD1. V was clipped by 2 bases and J by 5 bases; unmatched bases: 13. Germline V gives CDR1 SGHTA, CDR2 FQGNSA. CDR3 size: 18 residues. DNA for the CDR3: TGTGCCAGCAGCTTACGGCAAGGGACAGGGAAGTTAGACAATGAGCAGTTCTTC. Translation gives CASSLRQGTGKLDNEQFF. The variable domain in full, with the rest retrieved from reference TRBV7-2 and TRBJ2-1, is GAGVSQSPSNKVTEKGKDVELRCDPISGHTALYWYRQSLGQGLEFLIYFQGNSAPDKSGLPSDRFSAERTGGSVSTLTIQRTQQEDSAVYLCASSLRQGTGKLDNEQFFGPGTRLTVL.

This chain joins TRBV13 and TRBJ2-2; D possibly corresponds to TRBD2 (7 bases). Trimming pared 4 bases from V and 4 bases from J, leaving 19 bases between. Per germline, CDR1 PRHDT and CDR2 FYEKMQ (reference sequence). This CDR3 contains 17 residues. The CDR3 DNA sequence: TGTGCCAGCAGCTATCGGGGAGGGGGTTTTGTCACCGGGGAGCTGTTTTTT. Protein: CASSYRGGGFVTGELFF.

This chain connects TRBV29-1 to TRBJ2-1; 7 bases are shared with TRBD2. Looked up from germline, CDR1 is SQVTM and CDR2 is ANQGSEA. V lost 3 bases, J lost 5 bases, and 13 bases stayed unmatched. The CDR3 has 16 amino acids. The CDR3 DNA reads TGCAGCGTTGAGGCCCCCTTGGAGCGGGATGACAATGAGCAGTTCTTC. Amino acid sequence: CSVEAPLERDDNEQFF.

This clone was seen a single time. The V and J genes are TRBV9 and TRBJ2-7; possible D gene TRBD1, 6 bases. CDR1 and CDR2 from the germline V gene are SGDLS and YYNGEE. This CDR3 has 14 amino acids. Trimming took off 1 base at V and 6 bases at J, with 14 bases between the two ends. CDR3 residues: CASSVNPQGPEQYF. The CDR3 bases are TGTGCCAGCAGCGTAAACCCACAGGGTCCCGAGCAGTACTTC. Variable domain in full (rest from reference TRBV9 and TRBJ2-7): DSGVTQTPKHLITATGQRVTLRCSPRSGDLSVYWYQQSLDQGLQFLIQYYNGEERAKGNILERFSAQQFPDLHSELNLSSLELGDSALYFCASSVNPQGPEQYFGPGTRLTVT.

The sample holds one count of this clone. The chain links TRBV9 to TRBJ2-1; the match to TRBD2 covers 11 bases. CDR1 and CDR2 (germline): SGDLS, YYNGEE. V was pared by 2 bases and J by 8 bases, with 3 bases of the junction left unmatched. This CDR3 has 14 residues. The CDR3 spells CASSVSGRGDEQFF. The CDR3 nucleotides read TGTGCCAGCAGCGTTAGCGGGAGGGGGGATGAGCAGTTCTTC.

In its sample, this clone was seen once. The chain couples TRBV5-1 to TRBJ2-1; 9 bases align to TRBD1. Germline V gene sequence: CDR1 SGHRS, CDR2 YFSETQ. The length of the CDR3 is 15 residues. The V and J ends lost 5 bases and 2 bases, in that order; junction bases with no gene match: 5. The CDR3 DNA is TGCGCCAGCAGTCAGGGGACAGGGACCTACAATGAGCAGTTCTTC. Its translation is CASSQGTGTYNEQFF. The full variable domain, its missing parts supplied by reference TRBV5-1 and TRBJ2-1, is KAGVTQTPRYLIKTRGQQVTLSCSPISGHRSVSWYQQTPGQGLQFLFEYFSETQRNKGNFPGRFSGRQFSNSRSEMNVSTLELGDSALYLCASSQGTGTYNEQFFGPGTRLTVL.

The chain uses TRBV9 and TRBJ2-1, with 8 bases matching TRBD1. The CDR3 is 14 residues long. Germline CDR1 SGDLS, CDR2 YYNGEE. The V gene end was trimmed by 0 bases and the J gene end by 6 bases; junction bases not matched to a gene: 2. The CDR3 reads CASSVGTGGNEQFF. The CDR3, as DNA: TGTGCCAGCAGCGTAGGAACAGGGGGCAATGAGCAGTTCTTC.

This clone appeared a single time. J is TRBJ2-7 and V is TRBV4-3; D not certain. Trimming removed 3 bases from V and 1 base from J, with 10 bases in between. The germline CDR1 and CDR2 sequences are LGHNA and YSLEER. The CDR3 length is 14 residues. CDR3 sequence: CASSQTLTSYEQYF. The CDR3 DNA reads TGCGCCAGCAGCCAGACGCTGACTTCCTACGAGCAGTACTTC.